The 15 T cell receptor beta chains below come from one sample, sequenced in a study of shared clonotypes between healthy human individuals. Assay used: immunoSEQ multiplex PCR; TCRdb lists only in-frame clones, some missing. The data show 470,000 or so clones, with more than 65% seen just once and 10% to 15% held by the top ten. What was sequenced was PBMCs. These receptors all stem from a middle-aged woman in good health. Some clones in this sample may be carry-over from other donors' samples.

The chain recombines TRBV7-9 with TRBJ2-5; 11 nucleotides line up with TRBD1. The CDR3 runs 16 residues. Germline V gene lookup returns CDR1 SEHNR and CDR2 FQNEAQ (reference sequence). The junction had 5 bases not matched to a gene; V was cut back by 0 bases and J by 5 bases. This CDR3 reads CASSLARTGGWETQYF. CDR3 bases: TGTGCCAGCAGCTTAGCAAGGACAGGGGGCTGGGAGACCCAGTACTTC.

The rearrangement uses TRBV7-2 and TRBJ2-7; 8 bases map to TRBD2. There are 14 residues in the CDR3. V lost 4 bases and J lost 4; bases outside the gene matches: 6. Germline-derived CDR1 and CDR2 are SGHTA and FQGNSA. CDR3 in amino acids: CASSWGLVRYEQYF. The CDR3 coding sequence is TGTGCCAGCAGCTGGGGACTAGTCAGATACGAGCAGTACTTC.

The chain recombines TRBV28 with TRBJ1-5, with D hard to call. This CDR3 comprises 13 residues. CDR1 and CDR2 (germline): MDHEN, SYDVKM. Between the trimmed V and J ends, which lost 6 bases and 6 bases, there was a span of 12 bases. CDR3 nucleotide sequence: TGTGCCAGCAGAGAAGGTCTCTTTCAGCCCCAGCATTTT. Translation: CASREGLFQPQHF. The full variable domain, with the rest looked up from reference TRBV28 and TRBJ1-5, is DVKVTQSSRYLVKRTGEKVFLECVQDMDHENMFWYRQDPGLGLRLIYFSYDVKMKEKGDIPEGYSVSREKKERFSLILESASTNQTSMYLCASREGLFQPQHFGDGTRLSIL.

As concerns this clone: A read error likely explains this, since a far larger clone differs by one base. The V and J genes are TRBV10-3 and TRBJ2-3, with D uncertain. Trimming cost V 4 bases and J 0 bases, with 5 bases left between them. This CDR3 region has 13 residues. Germline lookup yields CDR1 ENHRY and CDR2 SYGVKD. The CDR3 DNA follows: TGTGCCATCAGTGGGTCGAGCACAGATACGCAGTATTTT. This codes for CAISGSSTDTQYF.

V gene TRBV28 combines with J gene TRBJ1-1; D ambiguous. Germline-derived CDR1 and CDR2 are MDHEN and SYDVKM. The CDR3 has 14 residues. Trimming took 5 bases from V and 1 from J, leaving 11 bases between them. CDR3 region: CASSVDGSNTEAFF. DNA of the CDR3: TGTGCCAGCAGTGTGGACGGGTCGAACACTGAAGCTTTCTTT.

This clone came up a few times. V usage is TRBV5-1 and J usage is TRBJ2-2; unclear D gene. Trimming removed 0 bases at V and 6 bases at J, with 9 bases between. This CDR3 is built from 14 residues. The germline CDR1 and CDR2 sequences are SGHRS and YFSETQ. CDR3 residues: CASSLDTGPGELFF. As DNA, the CDR3 is TGCGCCAGCAGCTTGGACACTGGCCCCGGGGAGCTGTTTTTT.

Remarks on this clone: It differs at one base from a far larger clone, so likely a read error. The genes are TRBV10-3 and TRBJ2-2; TRBD1 matches 9 bases. Trimming cost V 4 bases and J 7 bases; bases outside gene matches: 10. The V gene's germline CDR1 is ENHRY and CDR2 SYGVKD. The CDR3 length is 16 residues. The CDR3 DNA is TGTGCCATCAGTGGCACGGGGGGACAGGGCGACGGGGAGCTGTTTTTT. Translating gives CAISGTGGQGDGELFF.

This clone was counted a single time. This chain joins TRBV28 and TRBJ2-7; 9 bases align to TRBD1. The junction had 9 bases not matched to a gene; V was cut back by 7 bases and J by 2 bases. Germline CDR1 reads MDHEN; CDR2 reads SYDVKM. This CDR3 is 15 amino acids long. Here the CDR3 reads CASIGRGTGTYEQYF. CDR3 DNA sequence: TGTGCCAGCATAGGGAGAGGGACAGGGACCTACGAGCAGTACTTC.

This clone was recorded once. This sequence joins TRBV28 and TRBJ2-1, with TRBD2 as a possible D gene (5 bases). This CDR3 is built from 15 residues. V lost 3 bases and J lost 9, with 18 bases in between. CDR1 and CDR2 (germline): MDHEN, SYDVKM. CDR3 loop: CASSFLRLPGSEQFF. CDR3 nucleotide sequence: TGTGCCAGCAGTTTTCTGAGACTACCGGGTAGTGAGCAGTTCTTC.

V gene TRBV7-9 combines with J gene TRBJ2-3; a possible D gene is TRBD1 (6 bases). Per germline, CDR1 SEHNR and CDR2 FQNEAQ (reference sequence). CDR3 length: 18 amino acids. The ends were cut back, 5 bases at V and 0 bases at J, with 21 bases in the middle. As DNA, the CDR3 is TGTGCCAGCAGCCTCCTAGAGAGGGGGAGTGGTAGCACAGATACGCAGTATTTT. The encoded protein is CASSLLERGSGSTDTQYF. Using reference TRBV7-9 and TRBJ2-3 for the parts outside the CDR3, the full variable domain is DTGVSQNPRHKITKRGQNVTFRCDPISEHNRLYWYRQTLGQGPEFLTYFQNEAQLEKSRLLSDRFSAERPKGSFSTLEIQRTEQGDSAMYLCASSLLERGSGSTDTQYFGPGTRLTVL.

Details on this clone: A far bigger clonotype differs at one base, so this is likely a read error. This chain connects TRBV21-1 to TRBJ1-1. TRBV21-1 is a documented pseudogene. The CDR3 runs to 13 residues. The CDR3 nucleotides read TGTGGCAGCAGCAAAGTTGACAACACTGAAGCTTTCTTT. Translation: CGSSKVDNTEAFF.

In regard to this clone: The junction departs from germline at one end; a sequencing error may be responsible. The chain carries TRBV9 and TRBJ2-4; 14 nucleotides align to TRBD2. Germline V CDR1 and CDR2: SGDLS, YYNGEE. The CDR3 length is 18 residues. Here the CDR3 reads CASSTPGTSGSSGNIQYF. The DNA for the CDR3 is TGTGCCAGCAGCACCCCAGGGACTAGCGGGAGTTCAGGCAACATTCAATACTTC. Combining the CDR3 with reference TRBV9 and TRBJ2-4 gives the whole variable domain DSGVTQTPKHLITATGQRVTLRCSPRSGDLSVYWYQQSLDQGLQFLIQYYNGEERAKGNILERFSAQQFPDLHSELNLSSLELGDSALYFCASSTPGTSGSSGNIQYFGAGTRLSVL.

V gene TRBV5-1 combines with J gene TRBJ1-2; 11 nucleotides line up with TRBD1. Germline V lookup: CDR1 SGHRS, CDR2 YFSETQ. The CDR3 length is 12 residues. Trimming removed 4 bases from V and 10 bases from J; junction bases left unmatched: 3. The CDR3 protein is CASSEGQGVYTF. CDR3 bases: TGCGCCAGCAGCGAGGGACAGGGGGTCTACACCTTC. Combining the CDR3 with reference TRBV5-1 and TRBJ1-2 gives the whole variable domain KAGVTQTPRYLIKTRGQQVTLSCSPISGHRSVSWYQQTPGQGLQFLFEYFSETQRNKGNFPGRFSGRQFSNSRSEMNVSTLELGDSALYLCASSEGQGVYTFGSGTRLTVV.

With regard to this clone: A far larger clone differs by one base, so this is likely a read error. The J gene is TRBJ2-7, the V gene TRBV9; 8 positions match TRBD1. Germline V gene sequence: CDR1 SGDLS, CDR2 YYNGEE. With 4 bases clipped from V and 5 bases from J, the junction kept 8 bases outside the gene matches. The CDR3 is 14 residues long. CDR3 amino acids: CASSTQGVPHEQYF. Written as DNA, the CDR3 is TGTGCCAGCAGCACACAGGGGGTACCCCACGAGCAGTACTTC.

About this clone itself: A read error may produce the germline difference seen at one junction end. The V call is TRBV9, the J call TRBJ1-4; D uncertain. The CDR3 contains 15 residues. CDR1 SGDLS and CDR2 YYNGEE come from the germline V gene. The CDR3 spells CASSTRSATNEKLSF. In nucleotides, the CDR3 is TGTGCCAGCAGCACACGATCTGCAACTAATGAAAAACTGTCTTTT.